This entry lists 12 T cell receptor beta chains sequenced from one sample in a study of blood T cell repertoires in COVID-19. The protocol was immunoSEQ multiplex PCR, while the TCRdb copy is restricted to in-frame clones and leaves out a portion. The sample holds under 150,000 clones, about 88% seen once. The sequenced material came from peripheral blood. Every receptor here comes from a woman in her sixties or seventies who had recovered from COVID-19.

V gene TRBV29-1 combines with J gene TRBJ1-1; D not certain. CDR1 SQVTM and CDR2 ANQGSEA come from the germline V gene. The CDR3 sequence is 12 residues long. V was shortened by 5 bases and J by 3 bases, with 10 bases between the two germline ends. Written as DNA, the CDR3 is TGCAGCGTTCGCGGGCTATACACTGAAGCTTTCTTT. Translation: CSVRGLYTEAFF.

V and J are TRBV18 and TRBJ2-7; 8 bases fit TRBD1. Germline V gene sequence: CDR1 KGHSH, CDR2 LQKENI. V gave up 4 bases and J gave up 2 bases; unmatched junction bases: 4. This CDR3 region has 14 residues. The CDR3 loop reads CASSRPGQAYEQYF. The CDR3 coding sequence is TGTGCCAGCTCACGACCGGGACAGGCCTACGAGCAGTACTTC. The entire variable domain, with the rest obtained from reference TRBV18 and TRBJ2-7, is as follows: NAGVMQNPRHLVRRRGQEARLRCSPMKGHSHVYWYRQLPEEGLKFMVYLQKENIIDESGMPKERFSAEFPKEGPSILRIQQVVRGDSAAYFCASSRPGQAYEQYFGPGTRLTVT.

This clone was counted only a few times. The genes are TRBV6-2 or TRBV6-3 and TRBJ2-7, with D tentatively TRBD2 (5 bases). This CDR3 spans 16 amino acids. Trimming stripped 2 bases from V and 0 bases from J, with 14 bases between. Germline CDR1 is MNHEY and CDR2 is SVGEGT. CDR3 loop: CASSYGSGLLSYEQYF. The CDR3 nucleotides are TGTGCCAGCAGTTACGGGTCCGGACTTCTCTCCTACGAGCAGTACTTC.

The rearrangement links TRBV11-2 to TRBJ2-1; 8 bases are a match to TRBD2. CDR1 is SGHAT, CDR2 FQNNGV, per germline. The V and J ends lost 6 bases and 12 bases, in that order; junction bases with no gene match: 16. The CDR3 totals 15 residues. This chain's CDR3 is CASSYTRGLGVAQFF. The CDR3 nucleotides are TGTGCCAGCAGTTACACCCGGGGACTAGGGGTGGCGCAGTTCTTC.

V gene TRBV15 combines with J gene TRBJ1-2, with D possibly TRBD1 on 5 matching bases. This CDR3 has 15 residues. Trimming took off 0 bases at V and 8 bases at J, with 16 bases between the two ends. The germline V gene has CDR1 LNHNV and CDR2 YYDKDF (reference sequence). This chain's CDR3 is CATSREPRTSGGYTF. The CDR3 nucleotides read TGTGCCACCAGCAGAGAGCCGCGGACATCCGGAGGCTACACCTTC.

The chain employs TRBV7-9 and TRBJ2-3; 12 nucleotides line up with TRBD2. This CDR3 is 16 amino acids long. Germline values: CDR1 SEHNR, CDR2 FQNEAQ (reference sequence). J lost 2 bases, V lost 5 bases, and 5 bases had no gene match. For the CDR3, the DNA is TGTGCCAGCAGCGGTGGACTAGCGGGGATCACAGATACGCAGTATTTT. It is translated as CASSGGLAGITDTQYF.

The J gene is TRBJ1-1, the V gene TRBV5-1; TRBD1 aligns across 9 bases. Looked up from germline, CDR1 is SGHRS and CDR2 is YFSETQ. The V segment lost 6 bases and the J segment 5 bases; nucleotides outside the gene matches: 8. This CDR3 has 14 residues. CDR3 sequence: CASKMGQGQTEAFF. In DNA form, the CDR3 reads TGCGCCAGCAAGATGGGACAGGGTCAGACTGAAGCTTTCTTT.

The chain employs TRBV28 and TRBJ2-7; D is ambiguous. The CDR3 runs 13 residues. V shed 2 bases and J shed 6 bases, with 11 bases lying between them. Germline V lookup: CDR1 MDHEN, CDR2 SYDVKM. CDR3 in DNA: TGTGCCAGCAGTTTAGTGGTGAGTGGCGAGCAGTACTTC. It encodes CASSLVVSGEQYF.

The chain couples TRBV7-3 to TRBJ2-5; 10 bases are shared with TRBD1. The V gene's germline CDR1 is SGHTA and CDR2 FQGTGA. V was pared by 6 bases and J by 3 bases, with 10 bases of the junction left unmatched. The CDR3 contains 16 residues. The CDR3 sequence is CASSPTGGAGKETQYF. In nucleotides, the CDR3 is TGTGCCAGCAGTCCGACAGGGGGCGCGGGCAAAGAGACCCAGTACTTC.

The chain employs TRBV7-2 and TRBJ1-6; a possible D gene is TRBD1 (5 bases). Germline CDR1 is SGHTA and CDR2 is FQGNSA. The V end lost 5 bases, the J end lost 3 bases, and 11 bases lay between the germline ends. The CDR3 extends over 15 amino acids. CDR3 sequence (DNA): TGTGCCAGCAGCGGTGGACATAACTATAATTCACCCCTCCACTTT. Translation: CASSGGHNYNSPLHF.

The rearrangement links TRBV11-2 to TRBJ2-7; 9 positions match TRBD1. The germline V gene has CDR1 SGHAT and CDR2 FQNNGV. The J segment lost 4 bases and the V segment lost 3 bases, leaving 7 bases of the junction unmatched. The CDR3 loop spans 15 amino acids. The CDR3 loop is CASSFRDRVSYEQYF. CDR3 DNA: TGTGCCAGCAGCTTCCGGGACAGGGTTTCGTACGAGCAGTACTTC. Full variable domain (outside the CDR3, taken from reference TRBV11-2 and TRBJ2-7): EAGVAQSPRYKIIEKRQSVAFWCNPISGHATLYWYQQILGQGPKLLIQFQNNGVVDDSQLPKDRFSAERLKGVDSTLKIQPAKLEDSAVYLCASSFRDRVSYEQYFGPGTRLTVT.

The sample holds one count of this clone. The rearrangement uses TRBV11-3 and TRBJ2-3; D may be TRBD2 (6 bases). The CDR3 consists of 14 residues. Trimming pared 5 bases from V and 4 bases from J, leaving 13 bases between. Germline V lookup: CDR1 SGHNT, CDR2 YENEEA. The CDR3, as DNA: TGTGCCAGCAGCAGCCGGGGGTTCCCAGATACGCAGTATTTT. Its translation: CASSSRGFPDTQYF.